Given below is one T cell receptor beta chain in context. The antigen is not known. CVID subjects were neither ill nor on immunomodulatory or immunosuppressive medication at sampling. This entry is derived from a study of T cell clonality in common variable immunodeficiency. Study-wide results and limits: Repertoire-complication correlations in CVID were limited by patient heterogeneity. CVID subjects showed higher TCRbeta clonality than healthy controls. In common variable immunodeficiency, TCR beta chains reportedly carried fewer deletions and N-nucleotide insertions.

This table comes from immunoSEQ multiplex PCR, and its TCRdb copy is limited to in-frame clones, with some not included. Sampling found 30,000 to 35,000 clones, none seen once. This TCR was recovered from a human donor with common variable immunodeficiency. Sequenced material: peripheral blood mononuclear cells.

The DNA read from the CDR3 is TGCGCCAGCAGCTTGGAACGGGCGGGCTCCTACGAG. It is translated as CASSLERAGSYE. The CDR3, in full, reads CASSLERAGSYEQYF. The chain employs TRBV5-1 and TRBJ2-7, with D possibly matching TRBD2 (5 bases). The CDR3 is cut off 3 residues early in the read; its end comes from the germline J gene. The germline V gene has CDR1 SGHRS and CDR2 YFSETQ. V was pared by 0 bases and J by 0 bases, with 10 bases between. The CDR3 totals 15 residues.